Listed below are T cell receptor beta chains from one sample, sequenced in a study of blood T cell repertoires in COVID-19. Clones were sequenced by immunoSEQ multiplex PCR, and TCRdb holds only the in-frame ones, with some missing. This sample carries 110,000 to 150,000 clones, around three quarters of them seen once, and the ten largest clones take 8.6%. The sequenced sample was peripheral blood. The receptor source for this set is a man aged 50-60 years with active or convalescent COVID-19. Each CDR3 is given with its conserved first and last residue. D genes are given only for firm matches. Size is omitted from some rows. Given values are once, few, many or a class for expanded clones.

j_gene | len | v_gene | abundance | d_gene | CDR3aa | CDR3nt
TRBJ1-3 | 16 | TRBV9 | . | TRBD1 | CASSVVSGGTGNTIYF | TGTGCCAGCAGCGTAGTTTCAGGGGGCACTGGAAACACCATATATTTT
TRBJ1-1 | 12 | TRBV6-5 | . | . | CASSKRGTEAFF | TGTGCCAGCAGCAAGAGGGGGACTGAAGCTTTCTTT
TRBJ2-1 | 13 | TRBV10-1 | . | TRBD2 | CASRPREGREQFF | TGCGCCAGCAGACCGCGGGAGGGCCGGGAGCAGTTCTTC
TRBJ2-1 | 13 | TRBV7-7 | . | TRBD2 | CASSQGLAGEAFF | TGTGCCAGCAGCCAGGGTCTAGCGGGAGAGGCGTTCTTC
TRBJ1-4 | 14 | TRBV6-5 | . | . | CASTPGPFSEKLFF | TGTGCCAGCACTCCAGGGCCTTTCAGTGAAAAACTGTTTTTT
TRBJ2-1 | 16 | TRBV24-1 | once | TRBD2 | CATSDFASGNHNEQFF | TGTGCCACCAGTGATTTCGCTAGCGGAAACCACAATGAGCAGTTCTTC
TRBJ1-1 | 14 | TRBV9 | few | . | CASSPRWQGTEAFF | TGTGCCAGCAGCCCCAGGTGGCAGGGCACTGAAGCTTTCTTT
TRBJ2-7 | 14 | TRBV30 | once | . | CASGGGPRDYEQYF | TGTGCCTCAGGAGGAGGTCCTAGGGACTACGAGCAGTACTTC
TRBJ1-4 | 14 | TRBV5-6 | . | . | CASSTTVSNEKLFF | TGTGCCAGCAGCACGACAGTCAGTAATGAAAAACTGTTTTTT
TRBJ2-1 | 15 | TRBV7-3 | . | TRBD2 | CASSLSVAGDGEQFF | TGTGCCAGCAGCTTAAGTGTAGCGGGAGACGGTGAGCAGTTCTTC
TRBJ2-1 | 13 | TRBV6-5 | . | . | CASGRGRAGEQFF | TGTGCCAGCGGGAGAGGTAGGGCCGGTGAGCAGTTCTTC
TRBJ2-1 | 15 | TRBV3-1/TRBV3-2 | . | . | CASSQEPGTYNEQFF | TGTGCCAGCAGCCAAGAGCCGGGGACCTACAATGAGCAGTTCTTC
TRBJ1-1 | 13 | TRBV7-3 | . | . | CASSLNGRAGAFF | TGTGCCAGCAGCTTAAATGGCAGGGCTGGGGCTTTCTTT
TRBJ2-5 | 13 | TRBV11-3 | . | . | CASSLGGEETQYF | TGTGCCAGCAGCTTAGGCGGGGAAGAGACCCAGTACTTC
TRBJ2-2 | 16 | TRBV27 | . | TRBD1 | CASSFYGTGNTGELFF | TGTGCCAGCAGTTTCTACGGGACAGGAAACACCGGGGAGCTGTTTTTT
TRBJ1-6 | 16 | TRBV3-1/TRBV3-2 | . | . | CASSPQVRVHNSPLHF | TGTGCCAGCAGCCCCCAAGTCAGGGTTCATAATTCACCCCTCCACTTT
TRBJ2-5 | 14 | TRBV9 | . | . | CASSTTRGQETQYF | TGTGCCAGCAGCACTACTAGGGGGCAAGAGACCCAGTACTTC
TRBJ2-7 | 17 | TRBV10-1 | few | TRBD2 | CASSEETSGSSSYEQYF | TGCGCCAGCAGTGAAGAGACTAGCGGGAGTAGCTCCTACGAGCAGTACTTC
TRBJ1-5 | 12 | TRBV6-5 | once | . | CASRQGGQPQHF | TGTGCCAGCCGGCAGGGCGGTCAGCCCCAGCATTTT
TRBJ2-5 | 15 | TRBV18 | . | TRBD1 | CASSPSTGGEETQYF | TGTGCCAGCTCACCCTCCACAGGGGGCGAAGAGACCCAGTACTTC
TRBJ1-5 | 15 | TRBV19 | once | TRBD1 | CASSPRDRGDQPQHF | TGTGCCAGTAGCCCCCGGGACAGGGGGGATCAGCCCCAGCATTTT
TRBJ2-3 | 14 | TRBV24-1 | . | TRBD2 | CATGLAGGTDTQYF | TGTGCCACCGGACTAGCGGGAGGCACAGATACGCAGTATTTT
TRBJ2-7 | 13 | TRBV18 | . | . | CASSPGGNNEQYF | TGTGCCAGCTCACCAGGCGGGAACAACGAGCAGTACTTC
TRBJ2-5 | 11 | TRBV30 | . | . | CAWISQETQYF | TGTGCCTGGATCTCCCAAGAGACCCAGTACTTC
TRBJ2-2 | 15 | TRBV2 | . | . | CASATGTLNTGELFF | TGTGCCAGTGCTACCGGGACACTAAACACCGGGGAGCTGTTTTTT
TRBJ2-7 | 14 | TRBV2 | . | . | CASSDGRLTYEQYF | TGTGCCAGCAGTGATGGTCGACTTACCTACGAGCAGTACTTC
TRBJ2-2 | 15 | TRBV24-1 | . | TRBD2 | CATRGGRADTGELFF | TGTGCCACCAGGGGCGGGAGGGCCGACACCGGGGAGCTGTTTTTT
TRBJ1-1 | 12 | TRBV5-1 | . | . | CASSLANTEAFF | TGCGCCAGCAGCTTGGCTAACACTGAAGCTTTCTTT
TRBJ2-2 | 15 | TRBV5-1 | . | . | CASSLYGGLTGELFF | TGCGCCAGCAGCCTGTATGGGGGCCTCACCGGGGAGCTGTTTTTT
TRBJ1-5 | 14 | TRBV7-9 | . | . | CASSFSGDNQPQHF | TGTGCCAGCAGCTTCTCAGGGGACAATCAGCCCCAGCATTTT
TRBJ1-1 | 16 | TRBV13 | once | . | CASSLSGRLMNTEAFF | TGTGCCAGCAGCTTATCTGGCAGACTCATGAACACTGAAGCTTTCTTT
TRBJ2-1 | 16 | TRBV27 | once | TRBD1 | CASSYIQGVTYNEQFF | TGTGCCAGCAGTTATATACAGGGGGTTACTTACAATGAGCAGTTCTTC
TRBJ2-1 | 15 | TRBV27 | once | TRBD2 | CASSFTSAPGNEQFF | TGTGCCAGCAGTTTTACTAGCGCCCCTGGGAATGAGCAGTTCTTC
TRBJ2-5 | 14 | TRBV18 | . | TRBD2 | CASSWTSVQETQYF | TGTGCCAGCTCATGGACTAGCGTCCAAGAGACCCAGTACTTC
TRBJ2-5 | 15 | TRBV19 | . | TRBD1 | CASSILQGPQETQYF | TGTGCCAGTAGTATTTTACAGGGGCCCCAAGAGACCCAGTACTTC
TRBJ1-6 | 18 | TRBV4-1 | once | TRBD1 | CASSPVPGQGTYNSPLHF | TGCGCCAGCAGCCCGGTACCGGGACAGGGAACCTATAATTCACCCCTCCACTTT
TRBJ1-1 | 14 | TRBV28 | . | . | CASSLLGRNTEAFF | TGTGCCAGCAGTTTATTAGGGAGGAACACTGAAGCTTTCTTT
TRBJ1-1 | 13 | TRBV29-1 | . | . | CSVGVGGDTEAFF | TGCAGCGTTGGAGTAGGGGGGGACACTGAAGCTTTCTTT
TRBJ2-5 | 12 | TRBV30 | . | . | CAWRLVRETQYF | TGTGCCTGGAGACTAGTCCGGGAGACCCAGTACTTC
TRBJ2-3 | 16 | TRBV6-1 | . | TRBD1 | CASSETGQGAADTQYF | TGTGCCAGCAGTGAAACAGGACAGGGGGCTGCAGATACGCAGTATTTT
TRBJ2-7 | 13 | TRBV27 | few | TRBD2 | CASSLREDYEQYF | TGTGCCAGCAGTTTGCGGGAGGACTACGAGCAGTACTTC
TRBJ1-5 | 16 | TRBV18 | . | TRBD1 | CASSPQWGQSNQPQHF | TGTGCCAGCTCACCACAATGGGGACAGAGCAATCAGCCCCAGCATTTT
TRBJ2-7 | 15 | TRBV7-6 | . | . | CASSLEGRGSYEQYF | TGTGCCAGCAGCTTAGAAGGGCGGGGTTCCTACGAGCAGTACTTC
TRBJ2-7 | 12 | TRBV29-1 | . | TRBD2 | CSHIAGEGEQYF | TGCAGCCACATAGCGGGAGAGGGCGAGCAGTACTTC
TRBJ2-7 | 14 | TRBV4-1 | . | . | CASSQVSGSYEQYF | TGCGCCAGCAGCCAAGTCTCAGGGTCCTACGAGCAGTACTTC
TRBJ2-5 | 15 | TRBV18 | . | . | CASSVSGGQQETQYF | TGTGCCAGCTCAGTATCCGGGGGACAGCAAGAGACCCAGTACTTC